This TCR beta chain stems from a study of T-cell reconstitution after alpha-beta-depleted transplantation in children (TCRdb year 2016). In terms of the full investigation: Using TCR repertoire profiling, the study quantitatively followed how T-cell immune reconstitution unfolded in children after TCRalphabeta/CD19-depleted allogeneic hematopoietic cell transplantation.

This clonotype has a count of ten or more. The antigen it recognizes is unknown. No qualities accompany the bases; no much larger clone lies one base away. Library prep was done by PCR. This sample was sequenced with an Illumina HiSeq 2500. Molecular barcoding was employed in the preparation of TCR libraries, with unique molecular identifiers being used to normalize TCRbeta repertoire quantification. TCRdb trimmed public reads at Q25 via fastp, called clones via MiXCR and kept in-frame beta chains. Every CDR3 protein is listed once, alongside the most common genes and DNA of its rows. The sample table records some 200,000 distinct CDR3 sequences; approximately 9.5% of these occur just once. Approximately 5.9% of the sample is taken by the ten largest. CDR1 MNHEY and CDR2 SVGAGI are derived from the germline V gene. V and J are truncated by 6 bases and 6 bases respectively, leaving an intervening sequence of 21 bases. There are 16 amino acids in the CDR3, from cysteine to phenylalanine inclusive. Kept here is only the CDR3 DNA, which spans 48 bases and is read in frame from base 1.

This clonotype was sampled from a human donor who donated a stem cell graft to a child with acute lymphoblastic leukemia. This sample comprised PBMCs from the stem cell graft donor, obtained from the stem cell graft. The chain is encoded by TRBV6-5 joined to TRBJ1-5; TRBD1 might be the D gene, on 6 matching bases. The nucleotide sequence is TGTGCCAGCAGCGGCTTGGGGGGGGCCCTGGGTCAGCCCCAGCATTTT. It is translated as CASSGLGGALGQPQHF.